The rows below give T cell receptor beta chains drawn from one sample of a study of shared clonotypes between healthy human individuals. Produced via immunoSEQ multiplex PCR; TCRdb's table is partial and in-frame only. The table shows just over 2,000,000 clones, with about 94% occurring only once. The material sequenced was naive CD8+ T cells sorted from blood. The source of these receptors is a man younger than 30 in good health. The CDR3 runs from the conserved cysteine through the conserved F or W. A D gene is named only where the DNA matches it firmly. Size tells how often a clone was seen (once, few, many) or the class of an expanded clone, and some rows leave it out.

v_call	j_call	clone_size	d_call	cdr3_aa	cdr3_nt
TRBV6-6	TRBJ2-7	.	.	CASSPKTDHEQYF	TGTGCCAGCAGTCCCAAGACAGACCACGAGCAGTACTTC
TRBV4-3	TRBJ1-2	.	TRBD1	CASSQDWTGKDYGYTF	TGCGCCAGCAGCCAAGATTGGACAGGCAAGGACTATGGCTACACCTTC
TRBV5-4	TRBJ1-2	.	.	CASSVAGDIRGGYTF	TGTGCCAGCAGCGTAGCGGGGGACATCCGCGGTGGCTACACCTTC
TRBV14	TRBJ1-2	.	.	CGKEVVIPNYGYTF	TGTGGAAAAGAAGTCGTCATACCGAACTATGGCTACACCTTC
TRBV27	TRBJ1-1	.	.	CASIRGGTEAFF	TGTGCCAGCATCCGGGGAGGAACTGAAGCTTTCTTT
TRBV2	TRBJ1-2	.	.	CASSDSGGWGYTF	TGTGCCAGCAGTGACTCAGGAGGGTGGGGCTACACCTTC
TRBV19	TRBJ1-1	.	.	CASSTWTGGTEAFF	TGTGCCAGTAGTACCTGGACGGGGGGAACTGAAGCTTTCTTT
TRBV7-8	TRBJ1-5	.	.	CASSLGGAQPQHF	TGTGCCAGCAGCTTAGGGGGGGCACAGCCCCAGCATTTT
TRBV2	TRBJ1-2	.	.	CASSEAAGAYGYTF	TGTGCCAGCAGTGAAGCGGCAGGGGCCTATGGCTACACCTTC
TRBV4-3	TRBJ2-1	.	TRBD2	CASSPYLGGDNEQFF	TGCGCCAGCAGCCCATATTTGGGAGGGGACAATGAGCAGTTCTTC
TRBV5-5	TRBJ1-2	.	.	CASSSGRVGYTF	TGTGCCAGCAGCTCCGGCCGTGTTGGCTACACCTTC
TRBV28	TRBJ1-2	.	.	CASSLSTQAENYGYTF	TGTGCCAGCAGTTTATCCACCCAAGCGGAGAACTATGGCTACACCTTC
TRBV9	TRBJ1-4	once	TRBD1	CASSASTGGYEKLFF	TGTGCCAGCAGCGCCTCGACAGGGGGCTATGAAAAACTGTTTTTT
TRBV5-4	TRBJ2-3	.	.	CASSKPGQKTDTQYF	TGTGCCAGCAGCAAGCCGGGGCAAAAAACAGATACGCAGTATTTT
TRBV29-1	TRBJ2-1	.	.	CSLGTRVDEQFF	TGCAGCCTCGGGACTCGGGTCGATGAGCAGTTCTTC